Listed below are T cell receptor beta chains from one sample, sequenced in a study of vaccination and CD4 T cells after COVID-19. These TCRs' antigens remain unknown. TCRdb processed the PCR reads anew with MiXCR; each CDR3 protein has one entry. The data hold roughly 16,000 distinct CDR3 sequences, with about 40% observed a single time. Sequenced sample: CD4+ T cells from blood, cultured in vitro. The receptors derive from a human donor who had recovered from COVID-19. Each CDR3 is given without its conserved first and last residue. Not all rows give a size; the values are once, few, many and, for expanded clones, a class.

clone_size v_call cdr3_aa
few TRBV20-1 SASNPTGGDTEAF
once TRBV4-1 ASSPLGSGNTGELF
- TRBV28 ASSLAGAVYEQY
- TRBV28 ASSLGTSNSPLH
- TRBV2 ASTGQNNQPQH
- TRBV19 ASSIAGAGNQPQH
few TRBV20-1 SALRQGDGYT
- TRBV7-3 ASSLGGTGVVETQY
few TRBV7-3 ASSLRAAGLAGVEDTQY
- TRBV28 ASLNPVPRGYT
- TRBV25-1 ASSDIAYDSPLH
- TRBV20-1 SAQTAYLVNTEAF
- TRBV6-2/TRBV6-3 ASSALRGTSGTYEQY
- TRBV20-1 SASRGTTDTQY
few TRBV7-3 ASSLFPRETQY
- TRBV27 ASSFQEYQPQH
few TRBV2 ASSVEGNTDTQY
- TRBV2 ASTPTMNTEAF
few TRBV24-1 ATSEDLSGVQETQY
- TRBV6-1 ASTGRSSYEQY
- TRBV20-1 SARKREGETQY
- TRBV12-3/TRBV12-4 ASSLRGDSWYTGELF
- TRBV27 ASSYGQGRHQPQH
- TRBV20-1 SARYPTYEQY